What follows is one T cell receptor (beta chain) and its context. What this receptor recognizes is not known. No clone much larger than this one lies a single base away; base qualities are absent. From the cysteine up to the phenylalanine, the CDR3 has a length of 14 residues. Here the CDR3 DNA is all that survives: 42 bases in frame from base 1. CDR1 SEHNR and CDR2 FQNEAQ are derived from the germline V gene (reference sequence). Cut back by 3 bases and 7 bases, the V and J ends lie 13 bases apart. Patients with autoimmune disease history or receiving systemic immunosuppression were excluded from the trial. Peripheral blood for TCR sequencing was collected from all dose cohorts at baseline, on cycle 4 day 1, and on cycle 7 day 1. Samples were obtained from an open-label, multicenter, first-in-human phase I dose-escalation trial of ivuxolimab. Adults with locally advanced or metastatic head and neck squamous cell, hepatocellular, melanoma or renal cell carcinoma were enrolled in the trial. Before TCR sequencing, CD4+ T cells and CD8+ T cells were sorted from peripheral blood as separate populations.

This entry is derived from a study of OX40 agonist ivuxolimab in advanced cancers. Turning to the overall study: Ivuxolimab was an agonistic, fully human IgG2 monoclonal antibody directed against OX40 (CD134), a costimulatory receptor. Intravenous ivuxolimab was administered to patients every 2 weeks at six dose levels: 0.01, 0.1, 0.3, 1.5, 3 and 10 mg/kg. Among the roughly 50 dose-escalation patients, approximately 20 had hepatocellular carcinoma, around 15 melanoma, 9 renal cell carcinoma and 9 head and neck cancer. In the dose-escalation cohort, 82.7% of patients were male, and the mean age was approximately 60 years, with a range of roughly 20 to 80. Patients were allowed to have had prior anti-PD-1, anti-PD-L1 or anti-CTLA-4 therapy, and approximately 40% of the dose-escalation patients had previously received checkpoint inhibitors. Three dose-escalation patients achieved partial responses, one with hepatocellular carcinoma and two with cutaneous melanoma. The purpose of peripheral TCRbeta sequencing was to test whether ivuxolimab changed TCR sequence diversity and led to clonal T-cell expansion. The paper covers the monotherapy dose-escalation part of the phase I ivuxolimab trial, which included N of about 50 patients.

Overall results and qualifications from the work: The antigen specificity of the peripheral T cells that underwent clonal expansion was not determined. After ivuxolimab, CD8+ T cells had more expanded clones than CD4+ T cells on average. In the 0.1-3.0 mg/kg groups, partial responders were among the patients with the lowest normalized peripheral clonal expansion, particularly in CD8+ T cells. Low levels of normalized T-cell clonal expansion were also seen in some nonresponding patients. At doses of 0.1 to 3.0 mg/kg, clonal expansion of both CD4+ and CD8+ T cells in blood was seen between baseline and week 6.

For sequencing of the TCRbeta CDR3 region, genomic DNA was extracted from the sorted cells. TCRbeta CDR3 regions were sequenced using the immunoSEQ Assay. This is the immuneACCESS table as TCRdb keeps it, with only in-frame sequences that have V and J called. A part of the clones is gone; compared with another copy, unresolved V genes explain less than half, and the rest is unexplained. The sample contains under 40,000 clones, 78% of them found a single time. The ten largest clones add up to 9.5% to 15% of the sample. This sequence uses TRBV7-9 and TRBJ2-1; the D gene is perhaps TRBD2, from 5 matching bases. This sequence originates from an adult with an advanced solid tumor such as melanoma, head and neck, liver or kidney cancer. The sequences come from CD4+ or CD8+ T cells sorted from blood, collected in a trial of the OX40 agonist ivuxolimab. The nucleotide sequence is given as TGTGCCAGCAGCTTGGACTCGTTCGAAAATGAGCAGTTCTTC. Its coded protein is CASSLDSFENEQFF.